This T cell receptor beta chain was found in a study of shared T cell receptors in the human thymus (dated by TCRdb to about 2021). Background on the whole study: The study examined how self-reactive, shared T-cell receptor alpha chains are generated in the human thymus.

Trimmed from V: 0 bases; trimmed from J: 4 bases; junction bases lacking a gene match: 9. The CDR3 has 18 amino acids, counting the end cysteine and phenylalanine. Only the CDR3 DNA is retained, 54 bases long and in frame from the first base. In the germline V gene (reference sequence), CDR1 corresponds to GTSNPN and CDR2 to SVGIG. Library construction relied on the immunoSEQ multiplex PCR assay. TCRdb mirrors the immuneACCESS table, restricted to in-frame sequences. Some clones are absent from its copies; in checked studies, under half trace to an unresolved V gene, and the reason for the others is unknown. Within this sample are approximately 580,000 clones, with 75% to 80% of them counted one time only. About 0.014% of the sample comes from the top ten. A note on this clone: Its antigen has not been determined. No much larger clone is present one base from it, and per-base qualities are unavailable.

A further study also used this sample, focusing on human thymus T cells. In that second paper, the authors write: Donors were immunologically healthy infants undergoing open corrective cardiac surgery for congenital heart defects in Finland. Thymus tissue was collected as surgical resects that were removed during corrective cardiac surgery. Both the thymic and the peripheral blood repertoires appeared to show biased V and J gene segment usage. The related research reported highly overlapping thymic TCR repertoires among unrelated individuals. The study characterized TCR alpha and beta repertoires from about 8 infant thymus samples and a few related peripheral blood samples. The infant donors were about 6 to 250 days old, and the cohort included six or seven males and two females. Thymocytes were mechanically released from the tissue and were stored as pellets of roughly 10-34 million cells at -70 degrees C. Genomic DNA was extracted from frozen cell pellets with a QIAsymphony instrument. The immunoSEQ multiplex PCR assay was used to amplify the TCRB and TCRAD loci from a standardized amount of quality-controlled genomic DNA. Amplicons spanned the V(D)J region at a length sufficient to cover the CDR3 and identify V and J genes. The commercial immunoSEQ service was used to sequence amplicons on an Illumina platform. Primer bias and sequencing errors were corrected using previously described methods, and TCRAD and TCRB definitions followed the IMGT database. Analysis of the repertoires was done with immunoSEQ Analyzer 3.0 and VDJTools and included basic statistics, V/J segment usage, diversity estimates, rarefaction and pairwise overlap. Chao1, ChaoE, Efron-Thisted, Shannon and inverse Simpson indices were used to estimate diversity, which was also estimated on datasets down-sampled to the smallest sample. Repertoire overlap was determined by strict matching of CDR3 nucleotide sequence, V gene and J gene, and Jaccard-based multidimensional scaling clustering was applied. On average, roughly 800,000 unique TCRB clonotypes were obtained from thymus samples, compared with 70,000 to 90,000 from blood samples.

Source material: thymocytes. This sequence was found in a boy less than two years old with a congenital heart defect. Donor details come from another sample of the same person, matched by shared clones. The chain was built from TRBV30 and TRBJ2-3; TRBD2 aligns with 14 central bases. The CDR3: CAWSVRLAGGPRADTQYF. The nucleotides read TGTGCCTGGAGTGTACGACTAGCGGGAGGGCCGCGAGCAGATACGCAGTATTTT.